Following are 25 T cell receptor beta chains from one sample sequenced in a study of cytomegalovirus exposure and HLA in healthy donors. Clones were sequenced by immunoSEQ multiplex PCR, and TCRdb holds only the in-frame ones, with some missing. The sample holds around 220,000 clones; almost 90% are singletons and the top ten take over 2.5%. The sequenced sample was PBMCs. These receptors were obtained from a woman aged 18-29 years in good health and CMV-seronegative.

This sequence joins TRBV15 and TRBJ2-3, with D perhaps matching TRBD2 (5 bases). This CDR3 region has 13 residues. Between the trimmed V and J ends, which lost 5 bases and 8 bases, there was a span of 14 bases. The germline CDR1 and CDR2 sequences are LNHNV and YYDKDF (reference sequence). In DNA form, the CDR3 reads TGTGCCACCAGCCCGAAGCGGTCAGGTACGCAGTATTTT. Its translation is CATSPKRSGTQYF.

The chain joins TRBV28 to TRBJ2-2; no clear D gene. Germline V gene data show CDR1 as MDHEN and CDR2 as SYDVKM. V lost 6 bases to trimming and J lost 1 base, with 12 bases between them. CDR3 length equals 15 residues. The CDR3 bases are TGTGCCAGCAGAATGGCGACGGGGAACACCGGGGAGCTGTTTTTT. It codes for CASRMATGNTGELFF.

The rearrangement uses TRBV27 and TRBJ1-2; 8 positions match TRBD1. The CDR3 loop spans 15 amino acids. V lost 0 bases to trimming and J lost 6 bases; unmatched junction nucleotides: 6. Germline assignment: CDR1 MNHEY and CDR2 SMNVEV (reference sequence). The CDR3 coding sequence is TGTGCCAGCAGTTTATCGGGGACAGGTTTTAATGGCTACACCTTC. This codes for CASSLSGTGFNGYTF.

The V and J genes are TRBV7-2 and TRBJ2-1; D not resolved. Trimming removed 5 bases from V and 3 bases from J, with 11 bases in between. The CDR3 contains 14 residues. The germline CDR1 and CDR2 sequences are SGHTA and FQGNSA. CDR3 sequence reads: CASSPRNNYNEQFF. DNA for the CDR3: TGTGCCAGCAGCCCCAGGAACAACTACAATGAGCAGTTCTTC.

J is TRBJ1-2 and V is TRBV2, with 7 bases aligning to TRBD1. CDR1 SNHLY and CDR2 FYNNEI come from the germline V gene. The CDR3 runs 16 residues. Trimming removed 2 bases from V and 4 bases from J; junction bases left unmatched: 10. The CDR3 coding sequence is TGTGCCAGCAGTGAAACTAGGGACAGTGTACTCTATGGCTACACCTTC. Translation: CASSETRDSVLYGYTF. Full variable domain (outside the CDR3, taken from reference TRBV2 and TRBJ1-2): EPEVTQTPSHQVTQMGQEVILRCVPISNHLYFYWYRQILGQKVEFLVSFYNNEISEKSEIFDDQFSVERPDGSNFTLKIRSTKLEDSAMYFCASSETRDSVLYGYTFGSGTRLTVV.

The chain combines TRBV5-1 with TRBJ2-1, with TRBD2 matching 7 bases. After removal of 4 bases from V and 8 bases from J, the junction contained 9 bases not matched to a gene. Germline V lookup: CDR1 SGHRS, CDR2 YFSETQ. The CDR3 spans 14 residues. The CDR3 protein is CASSHFQAGDEQFF. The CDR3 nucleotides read TGCGCCAGCAGCCACTTTCAGGCGGGGGATGAGCAGTTCTTC.

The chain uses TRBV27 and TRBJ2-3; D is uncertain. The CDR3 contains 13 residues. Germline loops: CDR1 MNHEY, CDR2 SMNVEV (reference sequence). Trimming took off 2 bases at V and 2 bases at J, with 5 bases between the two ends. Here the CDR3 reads CASSLTFTDTQYF. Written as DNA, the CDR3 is TGTGCCAGCAGTTTAACTTTCACAGATACGCAGTATTTT.

CDR3 amino acids: CASSTIRNRDSLAYEQYF. The CDR3 DNA is TGTGCCAGCAGTACTATAAGGAACCGGGACAGTCTGGCCTACGAGCAGTACTTC. The chain has TRBV28 and TRBJ2-7, with 7 positions matching TRBD1. With 5 bases clipped from V and 2 bases from J, the junction kept 18 bases outside the gene matches. In germline, CDR1 is MDHEN, CDR2 SYDVKM. This CDR3 is built from 18 residues.

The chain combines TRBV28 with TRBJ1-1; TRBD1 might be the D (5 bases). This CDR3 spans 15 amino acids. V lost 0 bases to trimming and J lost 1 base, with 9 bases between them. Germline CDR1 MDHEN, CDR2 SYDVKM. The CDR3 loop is CASSLWVGENTEAFF. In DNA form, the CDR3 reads TGTGCCAGCAGTTTATGGGTAGGGGAGAACACTGAAGCTTTCTTT.

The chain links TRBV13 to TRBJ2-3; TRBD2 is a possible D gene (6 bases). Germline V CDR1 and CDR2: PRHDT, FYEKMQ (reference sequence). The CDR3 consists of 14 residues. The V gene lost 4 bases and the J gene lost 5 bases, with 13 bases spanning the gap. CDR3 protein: CASSSKSAGDTQYF. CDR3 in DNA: TGTGCCAGCAGCTCCAAATCAGCGGGAGATACGCAGTATTTT.

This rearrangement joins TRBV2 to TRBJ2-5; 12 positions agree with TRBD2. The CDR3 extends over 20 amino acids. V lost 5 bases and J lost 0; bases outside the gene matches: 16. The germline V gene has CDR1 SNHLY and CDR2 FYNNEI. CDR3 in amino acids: CASSWTSGDTEGSYQETQYF. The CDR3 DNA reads TGTGCCAGCAGTTGGACTAGCGGGGACACGGAAGGATCGTACCAAGAGACCCAGTACTTC.

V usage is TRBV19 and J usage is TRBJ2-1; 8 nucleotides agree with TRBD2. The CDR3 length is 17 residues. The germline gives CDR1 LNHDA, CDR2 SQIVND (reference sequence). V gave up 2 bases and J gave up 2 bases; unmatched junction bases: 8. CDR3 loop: CASSILAGRHPYNEQFF. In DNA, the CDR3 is TGTGCCAGTAGTATACTAGCGGGTAGGCACCCCTACAATGAGCAGTTCTTC. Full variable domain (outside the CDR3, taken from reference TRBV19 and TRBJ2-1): DGGITQSPKYLFRKEGQNVTLSCEQNLNHDAMYWYRQDPGQGLRLIYYSQIVNDFQKGDIAEGYSVSREKKESFPLTVTSAQKNPTAFYLCASSILAGRHPYNEQFFGPGTRLTVL.

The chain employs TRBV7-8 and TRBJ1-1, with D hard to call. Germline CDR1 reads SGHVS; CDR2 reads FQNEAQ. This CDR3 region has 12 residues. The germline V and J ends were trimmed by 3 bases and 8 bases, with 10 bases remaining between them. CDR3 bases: TGTGCCAGCAGCTTTCGACGGGAAGAAGCTTTCTTT. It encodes CASSFRREEAFF.

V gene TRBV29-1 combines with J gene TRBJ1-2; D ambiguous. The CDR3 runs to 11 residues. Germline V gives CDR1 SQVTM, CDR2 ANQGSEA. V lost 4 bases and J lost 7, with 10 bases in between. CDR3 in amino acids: CSVVGLIGYTF. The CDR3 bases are TGCAGCGTTGTCGGGTTAATTGGCTACACCTTC. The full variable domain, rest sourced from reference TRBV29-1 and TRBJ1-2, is SAVISQKPSRDICQRGTSLTIQCQVDSQVTMMFWYRQQPGQSLTLIATANQGSEATYESGFVIDKFPISRPNLTFSTLTVSNMSPEDSSIYLCSVVGLIGYTFGSGTRLTVV.

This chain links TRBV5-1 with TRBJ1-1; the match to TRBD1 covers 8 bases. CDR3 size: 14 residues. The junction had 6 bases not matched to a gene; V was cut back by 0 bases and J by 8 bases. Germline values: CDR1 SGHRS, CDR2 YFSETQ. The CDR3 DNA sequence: TGCGCCAGCAGCTTGGGAAGCGACAGGGGAGAAGCTTTCTTT. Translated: CASSLGSDRGEAFF. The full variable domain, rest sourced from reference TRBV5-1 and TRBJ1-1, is KAGVTQTPRYLIKTRGQQVTLSCSPISGHRSVSWYQQTPGQGLQFLFEYFSETQRNKGNFPGRFSGRQFSNSRSEMNVSTLELGDSALYLCASSLGSDRGEAFFGQGTRLTVV.

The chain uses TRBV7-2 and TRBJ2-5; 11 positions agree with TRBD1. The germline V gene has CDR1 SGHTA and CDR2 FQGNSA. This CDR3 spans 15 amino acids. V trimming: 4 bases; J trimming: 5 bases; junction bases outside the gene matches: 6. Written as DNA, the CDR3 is TGTGCCAGCAGCTCAACGGGACAGGGGGTGGAGACCCAGTACTTC. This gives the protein CASSSTGQGVETQYF.

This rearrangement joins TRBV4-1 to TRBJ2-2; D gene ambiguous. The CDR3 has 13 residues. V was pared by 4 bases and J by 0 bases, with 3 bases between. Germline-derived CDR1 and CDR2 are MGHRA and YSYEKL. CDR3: CASSLANTGELFF. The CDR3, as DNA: TGCGCCAGCAGCCTCGCGAACACCGGGGAGCTGTTTTTT.

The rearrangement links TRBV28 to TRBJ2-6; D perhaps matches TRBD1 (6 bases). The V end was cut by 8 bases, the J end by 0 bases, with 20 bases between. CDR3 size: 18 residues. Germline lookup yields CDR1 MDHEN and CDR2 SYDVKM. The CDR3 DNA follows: TGTGCCAGCTGTGATGTTAGGACAGACTTCTCTGGGGCCAACGTCCTGACTTTC. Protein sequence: CASCDVRTDFSGANVLTF.

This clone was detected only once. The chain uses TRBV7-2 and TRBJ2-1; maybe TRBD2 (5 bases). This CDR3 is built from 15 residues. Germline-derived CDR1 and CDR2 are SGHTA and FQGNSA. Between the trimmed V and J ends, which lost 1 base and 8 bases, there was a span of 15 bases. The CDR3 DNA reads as TGTGCCAGCAGCTTAGGGCCCGCGCATAGCGATGAGCAGTTCTTC. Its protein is CASSLGPAHSDEQFF.

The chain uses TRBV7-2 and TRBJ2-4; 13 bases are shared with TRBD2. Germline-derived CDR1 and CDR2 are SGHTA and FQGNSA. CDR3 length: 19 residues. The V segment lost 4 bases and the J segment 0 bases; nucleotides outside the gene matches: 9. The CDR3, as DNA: TGTGCCAGCAGCTACCCACTAGCGGGAGGGCCCCTAGCCAAAAACATTCAGTACTTC. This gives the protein CASSYPLAGGPLAKNIQYF.

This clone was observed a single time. The CDR3 coding sequence is TGTGCCTGGAGTGCTGTAGAGGGGGCGGGATTGCATTTT. As protein: CAWSAVEGAGLHF. The rearrangement links TRBV30 to TRBJ1-5, with 7 bases aligning to TRBD1. CDR1 is GTSNPN and CDR2 is SVGIG in the germline V gene (reference sequence). J gave up 15 bases and V 1 base, and 12 bases lay outside the gene matches. The CDR3 sequence is 13 residues long.

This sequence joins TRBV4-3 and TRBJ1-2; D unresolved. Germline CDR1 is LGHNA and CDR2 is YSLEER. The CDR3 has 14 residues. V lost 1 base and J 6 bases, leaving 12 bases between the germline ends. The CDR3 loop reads CASSQGGMRDGYTF. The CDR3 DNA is TGCGCCAGCAGCCAAGGGGGTATGCGGGATGGCTACACCTTC.

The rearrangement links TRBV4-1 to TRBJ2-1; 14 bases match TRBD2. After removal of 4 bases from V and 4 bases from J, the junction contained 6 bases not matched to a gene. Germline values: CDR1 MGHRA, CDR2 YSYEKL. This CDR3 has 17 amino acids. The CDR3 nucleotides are TGCGCCAGCAGCCGCGGACTAGCGGGAGGATTGTACAATGAGCAGTTCTTC. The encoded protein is CASSRGLAGGLYNEQFF.

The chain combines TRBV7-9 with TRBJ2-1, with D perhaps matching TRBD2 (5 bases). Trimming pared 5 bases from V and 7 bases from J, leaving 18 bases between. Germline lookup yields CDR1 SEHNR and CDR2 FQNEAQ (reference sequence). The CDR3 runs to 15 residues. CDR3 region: CASSQTASSSNEQFF. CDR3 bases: TGTGCCAGCAGCCAAACTGCGTCTAGCTCAAATGAGCAGTTCTTC.

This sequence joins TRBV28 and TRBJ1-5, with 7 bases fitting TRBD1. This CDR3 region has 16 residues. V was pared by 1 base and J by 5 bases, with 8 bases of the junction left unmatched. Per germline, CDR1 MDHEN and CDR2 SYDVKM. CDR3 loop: CASSLLARGYYQPQHF. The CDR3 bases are TGTGCCAGCAGTTTATTGGCCAGGGGGTATTATCAGCCCCAGCATTTT.